This TCR beta chain was observed in a study of cytomegalovirus exposure and HLA in healthy donors. The overall study: The roughly 130 validation repertoires used the same platform as the roughly 670 first-cohort repertoires (as reported by a later analysis). The study's findings and limits: A subsequent analysis found that TCR clusters from the first cohort also tended to co-occur in the approximately 120 validation repertoires, with under 95% of cluster scores above 0. Testing in vitro showed three CMV-associated chains specific for CMV antigens. The study listed 150 to 200 cytomegalovirus-associated TCR beta chains.

Libraries were prepared by immunoSEQ multiplex PCR; TCRdb keeps only in-frame clonotypes and omits some of them. The sample holds 150,000 to 200,000 clones; roughly 80% are singletons and the top ten take around 2.4%. In the case of this clone: What it binds is not known.

The germline CDR1 and CDR2 sequences are MNHEY and SMNVEV (reference sequence). With 6 bases removed from V and 2 bases from J, the gap between germline ends came to 17 bases. The CDR3 runs to 15 residues. This clonotype was obtained from a man between 25 and 39 years old in good health and CMV-seropositive. The rearrangement links TRBV27 to TRBJ2-7; D is possibly TRBD2 (6 bases). Sequenced: PBMCs. CDR3 protein: CASSPSRAGAYEQYF. The CDR3 region has the DNA TGTGCCAGCAGCCCCTCCCGAGCGGGCGCCTACGAGCAGTACTTC.